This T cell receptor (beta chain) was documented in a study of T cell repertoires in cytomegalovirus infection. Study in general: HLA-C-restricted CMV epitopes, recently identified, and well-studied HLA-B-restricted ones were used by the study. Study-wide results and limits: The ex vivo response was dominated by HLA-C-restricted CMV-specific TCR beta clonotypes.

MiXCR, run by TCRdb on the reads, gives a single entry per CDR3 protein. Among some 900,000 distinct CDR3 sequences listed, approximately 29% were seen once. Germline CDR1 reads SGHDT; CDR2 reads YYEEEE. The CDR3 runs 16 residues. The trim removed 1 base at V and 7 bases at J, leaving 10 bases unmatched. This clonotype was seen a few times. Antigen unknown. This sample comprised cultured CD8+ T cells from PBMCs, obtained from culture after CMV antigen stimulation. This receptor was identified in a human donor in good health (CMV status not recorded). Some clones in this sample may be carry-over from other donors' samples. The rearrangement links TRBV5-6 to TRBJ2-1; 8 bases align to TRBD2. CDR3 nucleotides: TGTGCCAGCAGCTTGTTGCTAGCGGGCTTACAAAATGAGCAGTTCTTC. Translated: CASSLLLAGLQNEQFF. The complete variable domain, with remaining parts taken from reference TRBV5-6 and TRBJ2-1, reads DAGVTQSPTHLIKTRGQQVTLRCSPKSGHDTVSWYQQALGQGPQFIFQYYEEEERQRGNFPDRFSGHQFPNYSSELNVNALLLGDSALYLCASSLLLAGLQNEQFFGPGTRLTVL.